The clone carrying this T cell receptor (beta chain) has just a few counts. MiXCR was run by TCRdb on the 5' RACE reads, yielding one entry per CDR3 protein. The data show some 320,000 distinct CDR3 sequences, with roughly 10% seen just once and about 3% held by the top ten. These data belong to a study of T cells after yellow fever vaccination. Per germline, CDR1 KGHDR and CDR2 SFDVKD. The CDR3 runs 13 residues. Trimming left V 12 bases short and J 7 bases short, with 18 bases between. The J gene is TRBJ2-4, the V gene TRBV24-1, with unresolved D. This sequence originates from a man between 18 and 35 years old who received the YFV17D yellow fever vaccine. The starting material was CD4+ T cells sorted from PBMCs, obtained 45 days after the yellow fever booster vaccination. The CDR3 reads CAAYARNRNIQYF. The CDR3 nucleotides read TGTGCCGCCTACGCCCGGAACCGGAACATTCAGTACTTC.